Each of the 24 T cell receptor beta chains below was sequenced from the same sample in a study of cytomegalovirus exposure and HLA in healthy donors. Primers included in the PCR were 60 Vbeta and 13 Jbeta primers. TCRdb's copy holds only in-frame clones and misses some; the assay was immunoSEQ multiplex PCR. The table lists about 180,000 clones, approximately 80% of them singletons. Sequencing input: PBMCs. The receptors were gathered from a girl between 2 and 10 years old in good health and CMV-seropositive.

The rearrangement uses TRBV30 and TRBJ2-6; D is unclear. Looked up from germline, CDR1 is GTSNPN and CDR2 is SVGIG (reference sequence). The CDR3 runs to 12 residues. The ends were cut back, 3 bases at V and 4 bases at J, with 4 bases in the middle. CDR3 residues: CAWRSGANVLTF. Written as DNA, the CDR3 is TGTGCCTGGAGGTCAGGGGCCAACGTCCTGACTTTC. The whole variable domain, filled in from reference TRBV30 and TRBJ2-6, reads SQTIHQWPATLVQPVGSPLSLECTVEGTSNPNLYWYRQAAGRGLQLLFYSVGIGQISSEVPQNLSASRPQDRQFILSSKKLLLSDSGFYLCAWRSGANVLTFGAGSRLTVL.

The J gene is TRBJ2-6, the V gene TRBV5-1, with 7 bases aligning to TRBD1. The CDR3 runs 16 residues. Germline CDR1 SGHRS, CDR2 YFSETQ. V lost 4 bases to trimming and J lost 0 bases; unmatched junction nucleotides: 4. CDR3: CASSHRDSSGANVLTF. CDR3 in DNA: TGCGCCAGCAGCCATCGGGACAGCTCTGGGGCCAACGTCCTGACTTTC.

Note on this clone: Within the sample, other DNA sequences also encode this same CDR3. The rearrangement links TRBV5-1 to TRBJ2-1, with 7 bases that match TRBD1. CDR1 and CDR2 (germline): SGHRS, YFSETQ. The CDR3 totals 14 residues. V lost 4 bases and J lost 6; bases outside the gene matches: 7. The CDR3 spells CASSAGTAINEQFF. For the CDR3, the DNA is TGCGCCAGCAGCGCCGGGACAGCAATCAATGAGCAGTTCTTC.

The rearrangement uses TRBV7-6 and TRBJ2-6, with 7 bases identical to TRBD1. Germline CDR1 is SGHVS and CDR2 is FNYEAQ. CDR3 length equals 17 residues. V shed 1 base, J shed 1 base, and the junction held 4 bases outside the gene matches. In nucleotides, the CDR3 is TGTGCCAGCAGCTTAGGACAGGGACGGTCTGGGGCCAACGTCCTGACTTTC. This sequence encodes CASSLGQGRSGANVLTF.

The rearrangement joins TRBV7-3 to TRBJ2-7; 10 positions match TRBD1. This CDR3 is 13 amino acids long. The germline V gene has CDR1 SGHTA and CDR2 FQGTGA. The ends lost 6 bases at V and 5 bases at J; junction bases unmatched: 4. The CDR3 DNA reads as TGTGCCAGCAGTTGGGACAGGGGCGACGAGCAGTACTTC. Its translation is CASSWDRGDEQYF.

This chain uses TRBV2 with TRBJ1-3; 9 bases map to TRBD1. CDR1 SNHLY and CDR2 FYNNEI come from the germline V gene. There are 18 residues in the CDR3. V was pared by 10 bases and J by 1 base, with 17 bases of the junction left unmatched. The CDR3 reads CAIEATDRGILSGNTIYF. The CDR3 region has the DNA TGTGCCATCGAAGCCACCGACAGGGGGATTCTGTCTGGAAACACCATATATTTT.

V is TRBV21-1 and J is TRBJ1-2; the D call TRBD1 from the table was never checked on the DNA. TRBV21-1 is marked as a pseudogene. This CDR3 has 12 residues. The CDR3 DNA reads TGTGCCTGCGGGACAGGGGACTATGGCTACACCTTC. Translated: CACGTGDYGYTF.

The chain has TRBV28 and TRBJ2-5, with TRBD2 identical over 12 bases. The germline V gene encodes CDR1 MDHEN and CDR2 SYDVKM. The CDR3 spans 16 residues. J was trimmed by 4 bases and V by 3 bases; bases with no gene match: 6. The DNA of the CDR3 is TGTGCCAGCAGTTTTCACGGACTAGCGGGAACAGAGACCCAGTACTTC. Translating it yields CASSFHGLAGTETQYF.

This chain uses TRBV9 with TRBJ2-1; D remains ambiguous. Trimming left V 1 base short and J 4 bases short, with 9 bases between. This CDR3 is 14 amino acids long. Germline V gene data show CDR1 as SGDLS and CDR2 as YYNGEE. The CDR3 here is CASSVLSVYNEQFF. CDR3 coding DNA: TGTGCCAGCAGCGTATTAAGCGTTTACAATGAGCAGTTCTTC. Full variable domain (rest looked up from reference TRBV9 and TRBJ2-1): DSGVTQTPKHLITATGQRVTLRCSPRSGDLSVYWYQQSLDQGLQFLIQYYNGEERAKGNILERFSAQQFPDLHSELNLSSLELGDSALYFCASSVLSVYNEQFFGPGTRLTVL.

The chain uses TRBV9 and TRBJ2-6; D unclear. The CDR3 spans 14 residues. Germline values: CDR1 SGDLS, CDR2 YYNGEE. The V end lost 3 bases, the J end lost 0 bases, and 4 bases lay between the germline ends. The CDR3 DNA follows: TGTGCCAGCAGCGCCGTCTCTGGGGCCAACGTCCTGACTTTC. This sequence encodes CASSAVSGANVLTF. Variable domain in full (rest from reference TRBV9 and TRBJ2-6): DSGVTQTPKHLITATGQRVTLRCSPRSGDLSVYWYQQSLDQGLQFLIQYYNGEERAKGNILERFSAQQFPDLHSELNLSSLELGDSALYFCASSAVSGANVLTFGAGSRLTVL.

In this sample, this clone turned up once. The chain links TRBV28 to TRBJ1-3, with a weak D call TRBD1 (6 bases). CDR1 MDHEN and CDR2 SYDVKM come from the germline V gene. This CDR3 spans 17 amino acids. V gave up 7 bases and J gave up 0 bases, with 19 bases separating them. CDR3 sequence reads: CASNNLARTDSGNTIYF. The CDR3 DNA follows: TGTGCCAGCAACAACCTTGCCCGGACAGACTCTGGAAACACCATATATTTT.

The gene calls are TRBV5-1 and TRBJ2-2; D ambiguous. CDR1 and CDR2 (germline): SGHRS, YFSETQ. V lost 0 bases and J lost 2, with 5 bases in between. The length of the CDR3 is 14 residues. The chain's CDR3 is CASSLDSNTGELFF. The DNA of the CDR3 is TGCGCCAGCAGCTTGGACTCCAACACCGGGGAGCTGTTTTTT.

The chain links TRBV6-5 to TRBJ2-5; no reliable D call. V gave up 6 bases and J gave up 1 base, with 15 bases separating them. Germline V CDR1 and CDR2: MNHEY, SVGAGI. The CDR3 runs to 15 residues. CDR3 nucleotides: TGTGCCAGCAGCCGCCTGGTAGCCCTCCAAGAGACCCAGTACTTC. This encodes CASSRLVALQETQYF.

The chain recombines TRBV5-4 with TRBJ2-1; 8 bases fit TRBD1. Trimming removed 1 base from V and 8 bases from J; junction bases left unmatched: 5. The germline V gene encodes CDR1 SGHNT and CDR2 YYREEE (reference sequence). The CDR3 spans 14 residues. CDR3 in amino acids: CASSLQDRADEQFF. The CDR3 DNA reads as TGTGCCAGCAGCTTGCAGGACAGGGCGGATGAGCAGTTCTTC.

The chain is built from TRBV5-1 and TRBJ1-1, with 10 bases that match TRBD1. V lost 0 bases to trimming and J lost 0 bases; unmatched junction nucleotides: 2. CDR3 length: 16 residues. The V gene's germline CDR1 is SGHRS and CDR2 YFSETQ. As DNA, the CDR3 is TGCGCCAGCAGCTTGGGACAGGGGGCCTTGAACACTGAAGCTTTCTTT. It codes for CASSLGQGALNTEAFF.

Written as DNA, the CDR3 is TGCGCCAGCAGCCACCAGGGAAGTCGTCAAGAGACCCAGTACTTC. Its protein is CASSHQGSRQETQYF. The genes are TRBV4-1 and TRBJ2-5; D perhaps matches TRBD1 (5 bases). CDR1 MGHRA and CDR2 YSYEKL come from the germline V gene. This CDR3 contains 15 residues. V lost 3 bases and J 2 bases, leaving 13 bases between the germline ends.

The DNA for the CDR3 is TGTGCCAGCAGTGGAGGGACAGCGCTCCAAGCTTTCTTT. Protein: CASSGGTALQAFF. The rearrangement joins TRBV6-1 to TRBJ1-1; TRBD1 matches 7 bases. The CDR3 runs 13 residues. Germline V lookup: CDR1 MNHNS, CDR2 SASEGT. V gave up 4 bases and J gave up 9 bases; unmatched junction bases: 8.

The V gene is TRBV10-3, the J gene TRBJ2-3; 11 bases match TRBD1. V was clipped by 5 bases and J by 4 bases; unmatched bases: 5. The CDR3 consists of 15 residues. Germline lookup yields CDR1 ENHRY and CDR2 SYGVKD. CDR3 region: CAISKDRGQADTQYF. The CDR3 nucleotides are TGTGCCATCAGTAAGGACAGGGGGCAAGCAGATACGCAGTATTTT.

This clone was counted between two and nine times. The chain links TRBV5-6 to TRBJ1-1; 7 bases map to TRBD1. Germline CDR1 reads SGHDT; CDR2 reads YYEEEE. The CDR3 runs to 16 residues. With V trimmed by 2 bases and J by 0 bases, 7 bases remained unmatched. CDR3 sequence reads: CASSFWTGQMNTEAFF. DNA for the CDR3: TGTGCCAGCAGCTTTTGGACAGGACAAATGAACACTGAAGCTTTCTTT.

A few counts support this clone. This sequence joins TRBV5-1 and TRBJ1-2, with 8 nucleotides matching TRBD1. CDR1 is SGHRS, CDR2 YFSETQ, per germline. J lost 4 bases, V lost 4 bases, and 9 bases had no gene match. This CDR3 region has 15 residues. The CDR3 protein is CASSQPGQVTYGYTF. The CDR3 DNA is TGCGCCAGCAGCCAACCGGGACAGGTGACCTATGGCTACACCTTC.

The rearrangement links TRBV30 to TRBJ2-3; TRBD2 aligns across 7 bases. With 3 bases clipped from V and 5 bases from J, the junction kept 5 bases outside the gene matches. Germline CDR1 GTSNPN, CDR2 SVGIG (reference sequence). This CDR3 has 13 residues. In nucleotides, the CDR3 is TGTGCCTGGAGCGCGGGAGATATAGATACGCAGTATTTT. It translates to CAWSAGDIDTQYF.

CDR3 sequence (DNA): TGTGCTAGTGGTTTGGTAACCCTAGGAAGCAATCAGCCCCAGCATTTT. Translated, it gives CASGLVTLGSNQPQHF. The chain recombines TRBV12-5 with TRBJ1-5; D not resolved. This CDR3 comprises 16 residues. Germline CDR1 LGHNT, CDR2 FRNRAP. V lost 0 bases, J lost 1 base, and 10 bases lay in between.

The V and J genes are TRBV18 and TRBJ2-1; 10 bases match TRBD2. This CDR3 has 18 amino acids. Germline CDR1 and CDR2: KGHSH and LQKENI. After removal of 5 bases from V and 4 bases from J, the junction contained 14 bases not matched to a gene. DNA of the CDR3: TGTGCCAGCTCAACGGGACTAGCGCGGAAAGGGGGGTACAATGAGCAGTTCTTC. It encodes CASSTGLARKGGYNEQFF.

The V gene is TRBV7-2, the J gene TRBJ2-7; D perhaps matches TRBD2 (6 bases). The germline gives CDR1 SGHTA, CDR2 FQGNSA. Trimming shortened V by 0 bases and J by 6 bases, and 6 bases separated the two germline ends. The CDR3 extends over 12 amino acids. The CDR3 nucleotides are TGTGCCAGCAGCTTAGCGGGGGGCGAGCAGTACTTC. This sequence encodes CASSLAGGEQYF.